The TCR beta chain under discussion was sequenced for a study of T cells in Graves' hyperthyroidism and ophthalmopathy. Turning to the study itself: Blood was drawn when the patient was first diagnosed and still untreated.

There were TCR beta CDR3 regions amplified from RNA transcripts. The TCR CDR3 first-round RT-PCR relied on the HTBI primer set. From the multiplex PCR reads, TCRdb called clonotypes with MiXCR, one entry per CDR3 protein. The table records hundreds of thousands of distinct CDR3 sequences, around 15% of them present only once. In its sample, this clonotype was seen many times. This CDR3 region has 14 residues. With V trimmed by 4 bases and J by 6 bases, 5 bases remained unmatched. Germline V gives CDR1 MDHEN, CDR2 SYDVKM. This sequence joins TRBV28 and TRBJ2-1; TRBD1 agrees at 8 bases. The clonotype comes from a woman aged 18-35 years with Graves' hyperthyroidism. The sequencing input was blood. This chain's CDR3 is CASSWTGRVNEQFF. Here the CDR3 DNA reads TGTGCCAGCAGTTGGACAGGGCGGGTCAATGAGCAGTTCTTC.